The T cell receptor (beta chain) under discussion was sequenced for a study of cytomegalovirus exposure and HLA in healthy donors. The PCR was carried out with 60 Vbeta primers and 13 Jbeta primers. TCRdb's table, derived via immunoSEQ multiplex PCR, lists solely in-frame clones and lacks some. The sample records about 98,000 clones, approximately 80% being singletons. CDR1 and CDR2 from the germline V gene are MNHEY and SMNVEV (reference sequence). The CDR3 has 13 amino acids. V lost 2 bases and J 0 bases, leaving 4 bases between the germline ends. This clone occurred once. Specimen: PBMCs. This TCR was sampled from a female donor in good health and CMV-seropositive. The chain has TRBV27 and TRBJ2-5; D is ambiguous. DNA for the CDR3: TGTGCCAGCAGTTTAAGCTACCAAGAGACCCAGTACTTC. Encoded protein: CASSLSYQETQYF.